A selection of T cell receptor beta chains follows, all from one sample in a study of chemoradiotherapy in HPV16-positive cancers. Some clones are missing from TCRdb's copy, which holds only in-frame ones; the method was immunoSEQ multiplex PCR. The table records 3,000 to 4,000 clones, roughly 85% of them present only once. The input for sequencing was tumor tissue, taken from a patient who underwent chemoradiotherapy. All receptors derive from a human donor with HPV-associated anogenital cancer. CDR3s include the opening cysteine and the closing phenylalanine or tryptophan. A D gene is named only where the DNA matches it firmly. Size values are once, few and many counts, or a class for expanded clones, and some rows have none.

v_gene	abundance	j_gene	d_gene	CDR3aa	CDR3nt
TRBV5-1	once	TRBJ2-1	.	CASSLAGTGGREQFF	TGCGCCAGCAGCTTGGCCGGGACTGGGGGGCGTGAGCAGTTCTTC
TRBV21-1	.	TRBJ2-7	.	CASSSRLSSYEQYF	TGTGCCAGCAGCTCCCGACTTAGCTCCTACGAGCAGTACTTC
TRBV6-1	.	TRBJ2-1	TRBD2	CASSELAGSYNEQFF	TGTGCCAGCAGTGAACTAGCGGGCTCCTACAATGAGCAGTTCTTC
TRBV9	.	TRBJ2-2	.	CASSVYPGGAGFAGELFF	TGTGCCAGCAGCGTATACCCCGGGGGCGCTGGGTTTGCCGGGGAGCTGTTTTTT
TRBV7-2	.	TRBJ2-1	TRBD2	CASSLQGGGAGYEQFF	TGTGCCAGCAGCTTACAAGGCGGGGGGGCCGGTTATGAGCAGTTCTTC
TRBV5-5	.	TRBJ1-3	.	CASSFTPDPGNTIYF	TGTGCCAGCAGCTTCACTCCGGATCCCGGAAACACCATATATTTT
TRBV5-6	.	TRBJ1-1	.	CASSLKGVNTEAFF	TGTGCCAGCAGCTTAAAGGGCGTGAACACTGAAGCTTTCTTT
TRBV6-1	.	TRBJ2-7	.	CASKTDRVSYEQYF	TGTGCCAGCAAAACCGACAGAGTCTCCTACGAGCAGTACTTC
TRBV7-3	.	TRBJ2-3	.	CASSSLGASTDTQYF	TGTGCCAGCAGCTCCCTAGGCGCTAGCACAGATACGCAGTATTTT
TRBV5-1	.	TRBJ1-1	.	CASSRDSNMNTEAFF	TGCGCCAGCAGCCGCGACAGTAACATGAACACTGAAGCTTTCTTT
TRBV5-8	.	TRBJ2-5	TRBD1	CASSLGQGLQETQYF	TGTGCCAGCAGCTTGGGACAGGGCTTACAAGAGACCCAGTACTTC
TRBV6-5	.	TRBJ1-6	.	CASSYREHSPLHF	TGTGCCAGCAGTTACAGGGAGCATTCACCCCTCCACTTT